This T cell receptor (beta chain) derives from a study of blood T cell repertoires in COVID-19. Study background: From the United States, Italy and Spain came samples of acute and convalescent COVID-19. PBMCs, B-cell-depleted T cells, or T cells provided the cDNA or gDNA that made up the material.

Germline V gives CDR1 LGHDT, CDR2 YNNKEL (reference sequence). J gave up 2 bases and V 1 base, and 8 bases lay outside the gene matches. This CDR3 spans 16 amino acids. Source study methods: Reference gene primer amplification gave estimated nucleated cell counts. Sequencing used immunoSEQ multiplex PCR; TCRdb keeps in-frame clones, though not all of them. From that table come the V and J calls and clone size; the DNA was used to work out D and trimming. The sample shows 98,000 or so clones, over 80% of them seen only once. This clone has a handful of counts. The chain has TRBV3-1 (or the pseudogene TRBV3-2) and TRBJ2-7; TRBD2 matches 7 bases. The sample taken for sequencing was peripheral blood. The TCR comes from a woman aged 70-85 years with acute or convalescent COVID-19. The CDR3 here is CASSQGNSGWPYEQYF. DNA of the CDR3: TGTGCCAGCAGCCAAGGTAATAGCGGGTGGCCCTACGAGCAGTACTTC.